Below are 26 T cell receptor beta chains sequenced from a single sample in a study of vaccination effects on CD4 cells after COVID-19. Antigen-specific CD4+ T cells were expanded (with viral peptide pools) by the ViraFEST assay ahead of sequencing. The culture ran for 9 to 11 days, and then CD4+ T cells were isolated. Vaccination of participants consisted of two doses of either the BNT162b2 or mRNA-1273 vaccine. These receptors' antigens are unknown. Here immunoSEQ multiplex PCR was the method, and the copy in TCRdb shows in-frame clones only, minus some. This sample has 84,000 or so clones, with more than 60% found just once. Material: CD4+ T cells from PBMCs cultured with HCoV-OC43 spike peptides, obtained after COVID-19 vaccination. Subset: HCoV-OC43 spike overlapping peptide pool stimulation. The source is a human donor who received a COVID-19 vaccine.

The rearrangement joins TRBV4-1 to TRBJ2-3; 8 bases are shared with TRBD2. CDR1 and CDR2 (germline): MGHRA, YSYEKL. The CDR3 contains 16 residues. The trim removed 4 bases at V and 1 base at J, leaving 7 bases unmatched. CDR3 loop: CASSLGLAKGTDTQYF. In DNA, the CDR3 is TGCGCCAGCAGCCTCGGACTAGCAAAAGGCACAGATACGCAGTATTTT.

The V and J genes are TRBV7-9 and TRBJ1-5; the match to TRBD1 covers 11 bases. The CDR3 covers 19 residues. The germline V gene encodes CDR1 SEHNR and CDR2 FQNEAQ (reference sequence). With 4 bases clipped from V and 2 bases from J, the junction kept 13 bases outside the gene matches. CDR3 coding DNA: TGTGCCAGCAGCTCTGACTCAGGACAGGGGGCGATCGGCAATCAGCCCCAGCATTTT. Its protein is CASSSDSGQGAIGNQPQHF.

The V call is TRBV10-2, the J call TRBJ2-1; the D call may be TRBD1 or TRBD2 (6 bases each). CDR3 length: 14 residues. With 4 bases removed from V and 9 bases from J, the gap between germline ends came to 16 bases. Germline CDR1 is WSHSY and CDR2 is SAAADI. Here the CDR3 reads CASSGSGAGGEQFF. CDR3 bases: TGCGCCAGCAGTGGCTCGGGGGCCGGGGGTGAGCAGTTCTTC.

V usage is TRBV12-3 or TRBV12-4 and J usage is TRBJ1-1, with unresolved D. Trimming took off 5 bases at V and 6 bases at J, with 10 bases between the two ends. This CDR3 is 12 amino acids long. The CDR3 coding sequence is TGTGCCAGCAGTCTGGGGTCTCCTGAAGCTTTCTTT. It codes for CASSLGSPEAFF.

This chain joins TRBV2 and TRBJ2-7; D could derive from TRBD1 or TRBD2 (7 bases each). V was trimmed by 5 bases and J by 6 bases, leaving 14 bases between them. CDR1 is SNHLY, CDR2 FYNNEI, per germline. The CDR3 spans 13 residues. The CDR3 DNA follows: TGTGCCAGCAGTTTCGACAGGGAGGGCGAGCAGTACGTC. This sequence encodes CASSFDREGEQYV.

Regarding this clone: The sample contains more than one DNA sequence encoding this CDR3. The chain couples TRBV7-3 to TRBJ1-5, with 8 nucleotides matching TRBD1. Per germline, CDR1 SGHTA and CDR2 FQGTGA. The CDR3 length is 13 residues. Trimming removed 2 bases from V and 6 bases from J; junction bases left unmatched: 0. The CDR3 coding sequence is TGTGCCAGCAGCTTAGACAGGGGTCAGCCCCAGCATTTT. This encodes CASSLDRGQPQHF.

The V and J genes are TRBV6-5 and TRBJ2-1, with D tentatively TRBD2 (6 bases). V was pared by 0 bases and J by 4 bases, with 13 bases between. Germline lookup yields CDR1 MNHEY and CDR2 SVGAGI. The CDR3 has 16 residues. This CDR3 is CASSYSGLANYNEQFF. For the CDR3, the DNA is TGTGCCAGCAGTTACTCAGGGCTAGCGAATTACAATGAGCAGTTCTTC.

The rearrangement links TRBV19 to TRBJ1-5; possible D gene TRBD1, 5 bases. V was shortened by 1 base and J by 7 bases, with 8 bases between the two germline ends. Germline-derived CDR1 and CDR2 are LNHDA and SQIVND (reference sequence). The length of the CDR3 is 13 residues. The CDR3, as DNA: TGTGCCAGTAGTATAGGCAGGGACCAGCCCCAGCATTTT. Its protein is CASSIGRDQPQHF.

This chain links TRBV9 with TRBJ1-1; no firm D call. Looked up from germline, CDR1 is SGDLS and CDR2 is YYNGEE. The V and J ends lost 3 bases and 4 bases respectively, with 16 bases between them. The CDR3 runs 15 residues. CDR3 coding DNA: TGTGCCAGCAGCGGATCGGGATCCCAAGGCACTGAAGCTTTCTTT. Translated: CASSGSGSQGTEAFF. Full variable domain (rest looked up from reference TRBV9 and TRBJ1-1): DSGVTQTPKHLITATGQRVTLRCSPRSGDLSVYWYQQSLDQGLQFLIQYYNGEERAKGNILERFSAQQFPDLHSELNLSSLELGDSALYFCASSGSGSQGTEAFFGQGTRLTVV.

CDR3 in DNA: TGTGCCAGCAGCCAAAGGACAGGGGAAATCCCTGGGGCCAACGTCCTGACTTTC. Its translation: CASSQRTGEIPGANVLTF. The V and J genes are TRBV3-1 (or the pseudogene TRBV3-2) and TRBJ2-6; 9 bases match TRBD1. V shed 2 bases, J shed 2 bases, and the junction held 7 bases outside the gene matches. The CDR3 has 18 amino acids. CDR1 and CDR2 (germline): LGHDT, YNNKEL (reference sequence).

This clone showed up just a few times. The chain carries TRBV5-4 and TRBJ2-5, with D maybe TRBD2 (5 bases). This CDR3 region has 15 residues. Germline CDR1 and CDR2: SGHNT and YYREEE (reference sequence). Trimming removed 4 bases at V and 4 bases at J, with 17 bases between. CDR3 nucleotides: TGTGCCAGCAGCCGCGCCCCGGCGGGCACAGAGACCCAGTACTTC. The encoded protein is CASSRAPAGTETQYF.

V is TRBV10-3 and J is TRBJ1-2, with 7 bases fitting TRBD1. V trimming: 6 bases; J trimming: 5 bases; junction bases outside the gene matches: 6. This CDR3 has 13 amino acids. Germline-derived CDR1 and CDR2 are ENHRY and SYGVKD. CDR3 in DNA: TGTGCCATCAGGGAGGACAGGTATTATGGCTACACCTTC. This translates into CAIREDRYYGYTF.

The rearrangement uses TRBV19 and TRBJ2-7; D may be TRBD1 or TRBD2 (6 bases each). Germline V CDR1 and CDR2: LNHDA, SQIVND (reference sequence). The CDR3 consists of 13 residues. V dropped 5 bases and J dropped 1 base, with 9 bases sitting between them. The CDR3 loop is CASSRRGSYEQYV. DNA of the CDR3: TGTGCCAGTAGTCGGAGGGGGTCCTACGAGCAGTACGTC.

The rearrangement uses TRBV4-2 and TRBJ2-3; D possibly corresponds to TRBD1 (5 bases). The length of the CDR3 is 15 residues. Per germline, CDR1 LGHNA and CDR2 YNFKEQ. V was cut by 3 bases and J by 0 bases, with 10 bases left in between. CDR3 nucleotides: TGTGCCAGCAGCCACTCGACAGTGAGCACAGATACGCAGTATTTT. It translates to CASSHSTVSTDTQYF.

This chain joins TRBV27 and TRBJ2-1, with 7 positions matching TRBD1. The CDR3 extends over 15 amino acids. V was pared by 5 bases and J by 2 bases, with 6 bases of the junction left unmatched. The germline CDR1 and CDR2 sequences are MNHEY and SMNVEV (reference sequence). CDR3 nucleotides: TGTGCCAGCAGTGCCCTCAGGGGGACCTACAATGAGCAGTTCTTC. It encodes CASSALRGTYNEQFF.

This chain joins TRBV4-1 and TRBJ1-5, with D perhaps matching TRBD1 (6 bases). V dropped 2 bases and J dropped 6 bases, with 17 bases sitting between them. This CDR3 comprises 16 residues. Per the germline V gene, CDR1 is MGHRA and CDR2 is YSYEKL. CDR3 DNA sequence: TGCGCCAGCAGCCAACCCTTTATGGGGGCCCGTCAGCCCCAGCATTTT. Translating it yields CASSQPFMGARQPQHF.

This chain links TRBV18 with TRBJ2-7; 10 positions match TRBD1. The CDR3 is 15 amino acids. Germline trimming cut 6 bases from V and 5 bases from J; bases unmatched to any gene: 10. Germline CDR1 KGHSH, CDR2 LQKENI. The CDR3 spells CASSPTGQGTHEQYV. CDR3 nucleotide sequence: TGTGCCAGCTCCCCGACGGGACAGGGGACCCACGAGCAGTACGTC.

The V call is TRBV18, the J call TRBJ2-5; D not certain. The CDR3 runs 15 residues. V shed 0 bases and J shed 5 bases, with 13 bases lying between them. Germline lookup yields CDR1 KGHSH and CDR2 LQKENI. The CDR3 DNA reads TGTGCCAGCTCACCACCCCGACCTGGCAGGGAGACCCAGTACTTC. It yields the protein CASSPPRPGRETQYF.

The V call is TRBV6-2 or TRBV6-3, the J call TRBJ2-6, with unresolved D. The germline V gene encodes CDR1 MNHEY and CDR2 SVGEGT. Trimming shortened V by 5 bases and J by 2 bases, and 16 bases separated the two germline ends. This CDR3 has 17 residues. The CDR3 spells CASSQIRGGPGANVLTF. The DNA for the CDR3 is TGTGCCAGCAGTCAAATCCGCGGCGGTCCTGGGGCCAACGTCCTGACTTTC.

This clone has only a few counts. V gene TRBV6-6 combines with J gene TRBJ2-2; TRBD2 agrees at 9 bases. From germline, CDR1 is MNHNY and CDR2 SVGAGI (reference sequence). The CDR3 has 14 residues. With 7 bases clipped from V and 2 bases from J, the junction kept 2 bases outside the gene matches. CDR3 protein: CASTRGGNTGELFF. As DNA, the CDR3 is TGTGCCAGCACGCGGGGGGGTAACACCGGGGAGCTGTTTTTT.

This chain connects TRBV4-2 to TRBJ2-1; 7 bases line up with TRBD2. The junction had 5 bases not matched to a gene; V was cut back by 0 bases and J by 0 bases. The CDR3 contains 17 residues. Germline CDR1 LGHNA, CDR2 YNFKEQ. The CDR3 here is CASSQDTAGSSYNEQFF. The CDR3 nucleotides are TGTGCCAGCAGCCAAGATACAGCGGGAAGCTCCTACAATGAGCAGTTCTTC.

The chain combines TRBV5-1 with TRBJ2-1; TRBD2 agrees at 8 bases. Germline CDR1 SGHRS, CDR2 YFSETQ. V dropped 2 bases and J dropped 1; count of bases not matched to a gene: 5. The CDR3 is made up of 16 amino acids. The CDR3 DNA follows: TGCGCCAGCAGCTTAGGAGTAGCGGGGTCCTACAATGAGCAGTTCTTC. Amino acids: CASSLGVAGSYNEQFF.

The gene calls are TRBV5-3 and TRBJ1-1, with TRBD1 matching over 8 bases. TRBV5-3 is classed as an ORF, of uncertain function. V shed 7 bases and J 5 bases; nucleotides not matched to a gene: 7. The CDR3 is 13 residues long. CDR3 nucleotides: TGTGCCAGAGGATCACAGGGGGAGACTGAAGCTTTCTTT. This codes for CARGSQGETEAFF.

This clone was found once. The chain couples TRBV5-6 to TRBJ2-2, with unresolved D. Trimming pared 2 bases from V and 2 bases from J, leaving 7 bases between. The length of the CDR3 is 14 residues. Germline assignment: CDR1 SGHDT and CDR2 YYEEEE. CDR3 sequence reads: CASSFAHNTGELFF. The DNA of the CDR3 is TGTGCCAGCAGCTTCGCACATAACACCGGGGAGCTGTTTTTT. Supplemented by reference TRBV5-6 and TRBJ2-2, the full variable domain reads DAGVTQSPTHLIKTRGQQVTLRCSPKSGHDTVSWYQQALGQGPQFIFQYYEEEERQRGNFPDRFSGHQFPNYSSELNVNALLLGDSALYLCASSFAHNTGELFFGEGSRLTVL.

The chain uses TRBV5-1 and TRBJ2-3; 8 bases are shared with TRBD1. CDR3 size: 15 residues. The germline V gene encodes CDR1 SGHRS and CDR2 YFSETQ. V lost 0 bases and J lost 3; bases outside the gene matches: 3. CDR3 DNA: TGCGCCAGCAGCTTGGTAGACAGGGGAACAGATACGCAGTATTTT. This sequence encodes CASSLVDRGTDTQYF.

This clone has a handful of counts. The chain carries TRBV7-2 and TRBJ1-3; unclear D gene. Germline V gene sequence: CDR1 SGHTA, CDR2 FQGNSA. The CDR3 loop spans 13 amino acids. V lost 2 bases and J lost 2, with 4 bases in between. CDR3 loop: CASSLYTGNTIYF. Written as DNA, the CDR3 is TGTGCCAGCAGCTTATATACTGGAAACACCATATATTTT.